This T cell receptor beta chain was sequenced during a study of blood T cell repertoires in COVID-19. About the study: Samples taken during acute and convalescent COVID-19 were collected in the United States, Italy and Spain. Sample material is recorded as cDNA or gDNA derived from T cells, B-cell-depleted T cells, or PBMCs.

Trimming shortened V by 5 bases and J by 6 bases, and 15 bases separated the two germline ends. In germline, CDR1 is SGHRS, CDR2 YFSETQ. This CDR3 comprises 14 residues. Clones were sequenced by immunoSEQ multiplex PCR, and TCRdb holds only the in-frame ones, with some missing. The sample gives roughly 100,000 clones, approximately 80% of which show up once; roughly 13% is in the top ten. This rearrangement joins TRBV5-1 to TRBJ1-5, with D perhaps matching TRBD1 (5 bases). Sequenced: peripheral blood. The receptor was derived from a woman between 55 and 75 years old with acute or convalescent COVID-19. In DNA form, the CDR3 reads TGCGCCAGCAGTCTAGGAGGGGAGCGTCAGCCCCAGCATTTT. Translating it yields CASSLGGERQPQHF. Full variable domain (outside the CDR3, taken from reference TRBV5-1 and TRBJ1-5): KAGVTQTPRYLIKTRGQQVTLSCSPISGHRSVSWYQQTPGQGLQFLFEYFSETQRNKGNFPGRFSGRQFSNSRSEMNVSTLELGDSALYLCASSLGGERQPQHFGDGTRLSIL.